One and the same sample provided the 13 T cell receptor beta chains below, sequenced in a study of CD8 T cells in ankylosing spondylitis. One entry per CDR3 protein results from TCRdb running MiXCR on the 5' RACE reads. The sample includes 300,000 to 350,000 distinct CDR3 sequences, roughly 20% seen only once; the top ten take 3.5%. The sample was blood, either unsorted or a sorted T cell fraction (not recorded which). All receptors derive from a female donor with ankylosing spondylitis or in good health (not recorded which).

The chain employs TRBV5-4 and TRBJ1-2; TRBD1 aligns across 8 bases. The CDR3 length is 15 residues. The germline gives CDR1 SGHNT, CDR2 YYREEE (reference sequence). V shed 4 bases, J shed 6 bases, and the junction held 11 bases outside the gene matches. CDR3 coding DNA: TGTGCCAGCAGCCCTTCCCGGGACAGGACTCATGGCTACACCTTC. The encoded protein is CASSPSRDRTHGYTF.

This clonotype turned up a few times. The V call is TRBV5-1, the J call TRBJ2-3; D is possibly TRBD2 (6 bases). The CDR3 is 14 residues long. V was clipped by 3 bases and J by 2 bases, with 10 bases between them. Germline V lookup: CDR1 SGHRS, CDR2 YFSETQ. CDR3 amino acids: CASSWRGNTDTQYF. The CDR3, as DNA: TGCGCCAGCAGCTGGAGGGGTAACACAGATACGCAGTATTTT.

This clonotype was counted a few times. The rearrangement joins TRBV7-2 to TRBJ1-2; 10 bases line up with TRBD1. Trimming took 4 bases from V and 5 from J; bases not matched to a gene: 1. Germline V gene lookup returns CDR1 SGHTA and CDR2 FQGNSA. The CDR3 has 13 amino acids. The CDR3 DNA follows: TGTGCCAGCAGCTGGGACAGGGGATATGGCTACACCTTC. Translated: CASSWDRGYGYTF.

The chain employs TRBV20-1 and TRBJ2-6; 8 bases map to TRBD1. The junction had 10 bases not matched to a gene; V was cut back by 3 bases and J by 0 bases. This CDR3 contains 18 residues. Per germline, CDR1 DFQATT and CDR2 SNEGSKA (reference sequence). The CDR3 DNA reads as TGCAGTGCTAGCCCCAGACAGGGGTACCTCTCTGGGGCCAACGTCCTGACTTTC. Translating gives CSASPRQGYLSGANVLTF.

The chain couples TRBV29-1 to TRBJ2-5; TRBD2 matches at 10 bases. There are 13 residues in the CDR3. Trimming at V came to 5 bases and at J to 5 bases, leaving 5 bases not matched to a gene. CDR1 is SQVTM and CDR2 is ANQGSEA in the germline V gene. The CDR3: CSVSGRVTETQYF. DNA for the CDR3: TGCAGCGTTAGCGGGAGGGTTACGGAGACCCAGTACTTC.

This clonotype has just a few counts. The V and J genes are TRBV30 and TRBJ2-7; 10 nucleotides match TRBD1. With V trimmed by 3 bases and J by 5 bases, 7 bases remained unmatched. Looked up from germline, CDR1 is GTSNPN and CDR2 is SVGIG (reference sequence). This CDR3 contains 14 residues. The DNA of the CDR3 is TGTGCCTGGAGCCTGGGACAGGGGAGGCACGAGCAGTACTTC. This sequence encodes CAWSLGQGRHEQYF.

This clonotype was detected ten times or more. The chain has TRBV29-1 and TRBJ2-7; no firm D call. Germline CDR1 is SQVTM and CDR2 is ANQGSEA. V lost 1 base and J lost 5, with 6 bases in between. The length of the CDR3 is 11 residues. The CDR3 here is CSVEAAHEQYF. CDR3 nucleotide sequence: TGCAGCGTTGAAGCCGCTCACGAGCAGTACTTC.

The chain uses TRBV3-1 and TRBJ2-3, with D unclear. Germline CDR1 is LGHDT and CDR2 is YNNKEL (reference sequence). Trimming cost V 1 base and J 4 bases, with 12 bases left between them. The CDR3 loop spans 15 amino acids. In DNA form, the CDR3 reads TGTGCCAGCAGCCAAGCGCGAGAAGGAGCAGATACGCAGTATTTT. Translated, it gives CASSQAREGADTQYF.

This rearrangement joins TRBV6-1 to TRBJ2-2; the D is unclear. The CDR3 is made up of 14 amino acids. V was pared by 7 bases and J by 5 bases, with 14 bases between. CDR1 MNHNS and CDR2 SASEGT come from the germline V gene. The CDR3 protein is CASTVQVLTGELFF. The CDR3 DNA follows: TGTGCCAGCACTGTACAAGTATTGACCGGGGAGCTGTTTTTT.

This clonotype was detected a few times. The chain couples TRBV6-2 or TRBV6-3 to TRBJ2-7; 7 bases align to TRBD1. The CDR3 is 15 amino acids. Trimming cost V 6 bases and J 2 bases; bases outside gene matches: 10. The germline V gene has CDR1 MNHEY and CDR2 SVGEGT. The CDR3 here is CASRHPGQSTYEQYF. CDR3 bases: TGTGCCAGCAGGCATCCGGGACAGAGTACCTACGAGCAGTACTTC.

A few counts support this clonotype. This chain uses TRBV6-4 with TRBJ2-5; 7 bases are shared with TRBD1. The germline V gene has CDR1 MRHNA and CDR2 SNTAGT. The V segment lost 4 bases and the J segment 1 base; nucleotides outside the gene matches: 6. The CDR3 is 15 amino acids. CDR3 coding DNA: TGTGCCAGCAGTGTTACAGGGGCTCTCCAAGAGACCCAGTACTTC. Protein product: CASSVTGALQETQYF.

The chain recombines TRBV12-3 or TRBV12-4 with TRBJ1-5, with TRBD1 as a possible D gene (5 bases). V was shortened by 3 bases and J by 1 base, with 10 bases between the two germline ends. The CDR3 has 15 residues. The CDR3 DNA sequence: TGTGCCAGCAGTTTTTGGGGCCTAAGCAATCAGCCCCAGCATTTT. It codes for CASSFWGLSNQPQHF.

V gene TRBV9 combines with J gene TRBJ2-4; TRBD1 aligns across 7 bases. Per the germline V gene, CDR1 is SGDLS and CDR2 is YYNGEE. With V trimmed by 2 bases and J by 5 bases, 4 bases remained unmatched. The CDR3 is made up of 14 amino acids. CDR3 DNA: TGTGCCAGCAGCGTGTCCGGGACAGAAAACATTCAGTACTTC. This translates into CASSVSGTENIQYF. The variable domain in full, completed from reference TRBV9 and TRBJ2-4, reads DSGVTQTPKHLITATGQRVTLRCSPRSGDLSVYWYQQSLDQGLQFLIQYYNGEERAKGNILERFSAQQFPDLHSELNLSSLELGDSALYFCASSVSGTENIQYFGAGTRLSVL.